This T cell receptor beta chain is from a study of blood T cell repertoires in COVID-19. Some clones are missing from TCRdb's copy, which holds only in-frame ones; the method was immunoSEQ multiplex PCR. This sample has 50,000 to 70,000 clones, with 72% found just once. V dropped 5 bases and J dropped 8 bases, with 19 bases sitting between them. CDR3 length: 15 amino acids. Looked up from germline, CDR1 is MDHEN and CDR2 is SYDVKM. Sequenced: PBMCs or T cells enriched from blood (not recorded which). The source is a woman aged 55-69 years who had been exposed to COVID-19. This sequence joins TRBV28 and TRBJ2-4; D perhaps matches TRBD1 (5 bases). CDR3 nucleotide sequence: TGTGCCAGCAGTCTAAGGGGTCAGGGAATGGACATTCAGTACTTC. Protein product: CASSLRGQGMDIQYF.